This T cell receptor beta chain was observed in a study of shared clonotypes between healthy human individuals. Study-wide context: Aged 18 to 49, the donors were a couple of women and three men.

For this clone: Its antigen is not known.

General study findings and limits: Naive subsets usually exceeded memory subsets in estimated richness.

This CDR3 contains 17 residues. V was pared by 5 bases and J by 5 bases, with 20 bases of the junction left unmatched. In germline, CDR1 is GTSNPN, CDR2 SVGIG (reference sequence). Assay used: immunoSEQ multiplex PCR; TCRdb lists only in-frame clones, some missing. This sample yields 730,000 or so clones, of which approximately 79% are seen a single time; about 2% belongs to the top ten. The investigators split CD4+ cells into a CD45RA+ naive subset and a CD45RA-negative memory subset. What was sequenced was memory CD4+ T cells sorted from blood. Sample subset: CD45RA-negative fraction. The TCR originated in a woman in her 30s in good health. The chain is built from TRBV30 and TRBJ2-7, with 8 bases matching TRBD1. This CDR3 reads CAWAKGAVNRGYNEQYF. The DNA for the CDR3 is TGTGCCTGGGCCAAGGGGGCGGTTAACAGGGGGTATAACGAGCAGTACTTC.